These 31 T cell receptor beta chains were sequenced from one sample in a study of identical twins. TCRdb reanalysed the 5' RACE reads using MiXCR and keeps one entry per CDR3 protein. Here the sample spans about 730,000 distinct CDR3 sequences, 20% to 25% being singletons. These data were also filed under a second study, of T cells expressing NK-cell markers.

Source material: PBMCs. The receptors stem from a woman aged 18-29 years in good health.

In this sample, this clonotype turned up a few times. The V and J genes are TRBV7-9 and TRBJ1-5, with 9 bases aligning to TRBD1. This CDR3 region has 15 residues. The germline gives CDR1 SEHNR, CDR2 FQNEAQ (reference sequence). Germline trimming cut 4 bases from V and 3 bases from J; bases unmatched to any gene: 4. The CDR3 here is CASSSTGGSNQPQHF. Here the CDR3 DNA reads TGTGCCAGCAGCTCGACAGGGGGATCCAATCAGCCCCAGCATTTT.

This clonotype was counted a few times. The V gene is TRBV20-1, the J gene TRBJ2-1; D is undetermined. Germline assignment: CDR1 DFQATT and CDR2 SNEGSKA (reference sequence). The V end was cut by 5 bases, the J end by 10 bases, with 15 bases between. The CDR3 runs to 12 residues. In DNA form, the CDR3 reads TGCAGTGCTGGTAGTGTTACGGACGAGCAGTTCTTC. Translation: CSAGSVTDEQFF.

This clonotype was counted only a few times. V usage is TRBV9 and J usage is TRBJ2-1, with a possible D match to TRBD2 (5 bases). The length of the CDR3 is 14 residues. V was trimmed by 0 bases and J by 3 bases, leaving 7 bases between them. The germline CDR1 and CDR2 sequences are SGDLS and YYNGEE. The CDR3: CASSVERIYNEQFF. In nucleotides, the CDR3 is TGTGCCAGCAGCGTAGAGCGGATCTACAATGAGCAGTTCTTC.

V usage is TRBV15 and J usage is TRBJ2-7, with TRBD1 matching 7 bases. V dropped 8 bases and J dropped 2; count of bases not matched to a gene: 6. The CDR3 sequence is 13 residues long. The germline V gene has CDR1 LNHNV and CDR2 YYDKDF (reference sequence). The CDR3 DNA is TGTGCCACCGCAGACAGGGCGGCCTACGAGCAGTACTTC. Translation: CATADRAAYEQYF.

The chain uses TRBV2 and TRBJ2-7; D tentatively fits TRBD1 or TRBD2 (5 bases each). The CDR3 length is 16 residues. With 5 bases removed from V and 3 bases from J, the gap between germline ends came to 20 bases. Per the germline V gene, CDR1 is SNHLY and CDR2 is FYNNEI. CDR3 amino acids: CASSSGSGTNHYEQYF. CDR3 DNA: TGTGCCAGCAGTTCCGGGTCTGGGACGAACCACTACGAGCAGTACTTC. Full variable domain (outside the CDR3, taken from reference TRBV2 and TRBJ2-7): EPEVTQTPSHQVTQMGQEVILRCVPISNHLYFYWYRQILGQKVEFLVSFYNNEISEKSEIFDDQFSVERPDGSNFTLKIRSTKLEDSAMYFCASSSGSGTNHYEQYFGPGTRLTVT.

CDR3 sequence: CASSYSHGYTF. DNA for the CDR3: TGTGCCAGCAGTTACTCGCATGGCTACACCTTC. V is TRBV6-2 or TRBV6-3 and J is TRBJ1-2, with unresolved D. Germline CDR1 is MNHEY and CDR2 is SVGEGT. This CDR3 has 11 amino acids. With 0 bases removed from V and 6 bases from J, the gap between germline ends came to 2 bases.

This chain joins TRBV7-6 and TRBJ2-3, with a possible D match to TRBD2 (5 bases). Germline V gives CDR1 SGHVS, CDR2 FNYEAQ. The CDR3 is 17 amino acids. V lost 0 bases, J lost 2 bases, and 15 bases lay in between. The CDR3: CASSLANPTITTDTQYF. For the CDR3, the DNA is TGTGCCAGCAGCTTAGCGAACCCGACTATTACCACAGATACGCAGTATTTT.

This chain connects TRBV12-3 or TRBV12-4 to TRBJ2-2, with 9 bases fitting TRBD2. The trim removed 1 base at V and 6 bases at J, leaving 6 bases unmatched. This CDR3 spans 16 amino acids. In DNA, the CDR3 is TGTGCCAGCAGTTTAGGCGGGAGGGGTGCGGCCGGGGAGCTGTTTTTT. This sequence encodes CASSLGGRGAAGELFF.

The V gene is TRBV19, the J gene TRBJ1-2; D unclear. The CDR3 loop spans 12 amino acids. Trimming took 2 bases from V and 6 from J, leaving 7 bases between them. The germline gives CDR1 LNHDA, CDR2 SQIVND (reference sequence). This CDR3 is CASSIPGDGYTF. DNA of the CDR3: TGTGCCAGTAGTATACCGGGAGATGGCTACACCTTC.

The chain combines TRBV20-1 with TRBJ2-3, with a tentative D call TRBD2 (5 bases). The length of the CDR3 is 15 residues. Trimming cost V 0 bases and J 7 bases, with 17 bases left between them. Per the germline V gene, CDR1 is DFQATT and CDR2 is SNEGSKA (reference sequence). In DNA form, the CDR3 reads TGCAGTGCTAGAGATCAAAGGACTGGCGGGTATACGCAGTATTTT. It codes for CSARDQRTGGYTQYF.

The J gene is TRBJ2-3, the V gene TRBV6-5; the D gene is possibly TRBD1 (5 bases). Germline V gene lookup returns CDR1 MNHEY and CDR2 SVGAGI. The V end was cut by 3 bases, the J end by 12 bases, with 16 bases between. The CDR3 sequence is 13 residues long. CDR3 bases: TGTGCCAGCAGTTATGGACAACGGACCGACCAGTATTTT. Its translation: CASSYGQRTDQYF.

This clonotype was observed at least ten times. CDR3 nucleotide sequence: TGCAGCGTTGGGGCACCGTGGAGCGCCGGGGAGCTGTTTTTT. Amino acid sequence: CSVGAPWSAGELFF. The chain combines TRBV29-1 with TRBJ2-2; D not resolved. The CDR3 covers 14 residues. Germline CDR1 and CDR2: SQVTM and ANQGSEA. V dropped 4 bases and J dropped 6 bases, with 15 bases sitting between them.

This clonotype has ten or more counts. This CDR3 reads CASSLSGSNEQFF. The CDR3 nucleotides are TGTGCCAGCAGCCTTAGCGGGAGCAATGAGCAGTTCTTC. The rearrangement joins TRBV7-9 to TRBJ2-1, with 9 bases aligning to TRBD2. This CDR3 has 13 amino acids. Germline-derived CDR1 and CDR2 are SEHNR and FQNEAQ (reference sequence). V lost 5 bases and J lost 6; bases outside the gene matches: 2. Combining the CDR3 with reference TRBV7-9 and TRBJ2-1 gives the whole variable domain DTGVSQNPRHKITKRGQNVTFRCDPISEHNRLYWYRQTLGQGPEFLTYFQNEAQLEKSRLLSDRFSAERPKGSFSTLEIQRTEQGDSAMYLCASSLSGSNEQFFGPGTRLTVL.

This clonotype was recorded at least ten times. This chain connects TRBV10-3 to TRBJ2-1; D not resolved. Per germline, CDR1 ENHRY and CDR2 SYGVKD. V was pared by 6 bases and J by 4 bases, with 13 bases between. The CDR3 spans 14 residues. Here the CDR3 DNA reads TGTGCCATCAGGTACTCAGACATATACAATGAGCAGTTCTTC. This sequence encodes CAIRYSDIYNEQFF.

This clonotype was seen a few times. The chain couples TRBV29-1 to TRBJ2-3; D might be TRBD2 (7 bases). The CDR3 runs to 14 residues. Trimming cost V 4 bases and J 7 bases, with 18 bases left between them. The germline gives CDR1 SQVTM, CDR2 ANQGSEA. The CDR3 nucleotides read TGCAGCGTTGTAAGCGTGGGGGGGCAGAATACGCAGTATTTT. As protein: CSVVSVGGQNTQYF.

The J gene is TRBJ2-2, the V gene TRBV29-1, with D tentatively TRBD2 (5 bases). The CDR3 sequence is 13 residues long. Germline V gene sequence: CDR1 SQVTM, CDR2 ANQGSEA. V lost 3 bases and J 7 bases, leaving 12 bases between the germline ends. CDR3 sequence reads: CSVEERRGGELFF. CDR3 in DNA: TGCAGCGTTGAGGAAAGACGGGGCGGGGAGCTGTTTTTT.

This clonotype has a handful of counts. DNA of the CDR3: TGTGCCAGCGTCAGGACCCCCTACGAGCAGTACTTC. Translating gives CASVRTPYEQYF. The V gene is TRBV2, the J gene TRBJ2-7; D uncertain. This CDR3 is built from 12 residues. The germline V gene has CDR1 SNHLY and CDR2 FYNNEI. Trimming removed 8 bases at V and 2 bases at J, with 10 bases between.

A word on this clonotype: At one end the junction does not follow the germline gene, possibly because of a read error. The chain carries TRBV7-2 and TRBJ2-3; either TRBD1 or TRBD2 may fit D (5 bases each). Germline V gene lookup returns CDR1 SGHTA and CDR2 FQGNSA. The CDR3 is made up of 16 amino acids. CDR3 protein: CASSFRTTRGTDTQFF. The CDR3 DNA follows: TGTGCCAGCAGCTTTCGGACAACCCGGGGCACAGATACGCAGTTTTTT.

This clonotype has only a few counts. The chain combines TRBV20-1 with TRBJ1-2; tentative D call: TRBD1 (5 bases). There are 19 residues in the CDR3. V lost 5 bases and J lost 3, with 31 bases in between. The V gene's germline CDR1 is DFQATT and CDR2 SNEGSKA (reference sequence). The CDR3 region has the DNA TGCAGTGCTTATACTGCGTTCGGGTTATCGGGGCGGCAGTACTATGGCTACACCTTC. Its protein is CSAYTAFGLSGRQYYGYTF.

This chain connects TRBV23-1 to TRBJ1-4, with D tentatively TRBD1 (6 bases). TRBV23-1 is reported as an ORF; its role is uncertain. CDR3 size: 15 residues. Between the trimmed V and J ends, which lost 2 bases and 4 bases, there was a span of 11 bases. Written as DNA, the CDR3 is TGCGCCAGCAGTCAACCCGGACAGATTAATGAAAAACTGTTTTTT. This translates into CASSQPGQINEKLFF.

The CDR3, as DNA: TGTGCCAGCATGGGGGTGAATGGGAATGAGCAGTTCTTC. Translation gives CASMGVNGNEQFF. The chain has TRBV27 and TRBJ2-1; either TRBD1 or TRBD2 may fit D (5 bases each). Trimming stripped 7 bases from V and 7 bases from J, with 14 bases between. Looked up from germline, CDR1 is MNHEY and CDR2 is SMNVEV (reference sequence). The CDR3 is 13 amino acids.

Ten or more counts support this clonotype. The chain carries TRBV14 and TRBJ2-7; a possible D gene is TRBD2 (5 bases). Germline lookup yields CDR1 SGHDN and CDR2 FVKESK. Trimming took off 0 bases at V and 11 bases at J, with 23 bases between the two ends. The CDR3 is 16 residues long. DNA of the CDR3: TGTGCCAGCAGCCAAGATCAGCTTAGGACTTTTAGTACGGAGTACTTC. It is translated as CASSQDQLRTFSTEYF.

V and J are TRBV20-1 and TRBJ2-3; perhaps D is TRBD1 or TRBD2 (5 bases each). CDR1 and CDR2 (germline): DFQATT, SNEGSKA (reference sequence). The ends were cut back, 5 bases at V and 0 bases at J, with 12 bases in the middle. This CDR3 region has 14 residues. The CDR3 loop reads CSAGDGPSTDTQYF. The CDR3 nucleotides are TGCAGTGCTGGGGACGGCCCTAGCACAGATACGCAGTATTTT.

This clonotype appeared many times. This chain connects TRBV20-1 to TRBJ2-7; D is uncertain. V was trimmed by 3 bases and J by 7 bases, leaving 10 bases between them. Germline loops: CDR1 DFQATT, CDR2 SNEGSKA (reference sequence). This CDR3 has 11 amino acids. The CDR3 spells CSASQRSEQYF. The CDR3 region has the DNA TGCAGTGCTAGCCAGCGTAGTGAGCAGTACTTC.

CDR3 nucleotide sequence: TGTGCCATCAGTGAGGCAGCCGGGACAGCCTCTCCTCAAGAGACCCAGTACTTC. It codes for CAISEAAGTASPQETQYF. The chain is built from TRBV10-3 and TRBJ2-5; 7 bases fit TRBD1. Per germline, CDR1 ENHRY and CDR2 SYGVKD. V was clipped by 2 bases and J by 2 bases; unmatched bases: 14. This CDR3 has 18 amino acids.

The J gene is TRBJ1-6, the V gene TRBV4-1; D not certain. CDR1 and CDR2 from the germline V gene are MGHRA and YSYEKL. The CDR3 has 15 residues. V was shortened by 0 bases and J by 4 bases, with 7 bases between the two germline ends. CDR3 coding DNA: TGCGCCAGCAGCCAAGATATGGAGTATAATTCACCCCTCCACTTT. This codes for CASSQDMEYNSPLHF.

In its sample, this clonotype was seen a few times. The chain links TRBV29-1 to TRBJ2-6, with no clear D. In germline, CDR1 is SQVTM, CDR2 ANQGSEA. The CDR3 loop spans 14 amino acids. V was cut by 2 bases and J by 0 bases, with 5 bases left in between. The CDR3, as DNA: TGCAGCGTTGAAACAGTCTCTGGGGCCAACGTCCTGACTTTC. Amino acids: CSVETVSGANVLTF.

This clonotype was seen at least ten times. The chain is built from TRBV12-3 or TRBV12-4 and TRBJ2-1, with 11 bases identical to TRBD1. V dropped 3 bases and J dropped 6; count of bases not matched to a gene: 10. The CDR3 loop spans 17 amino acids. CDR3 loop: CASSFREEDRGPNEQFF. The CDR3 region has the DNA TGTGCCAGCAGTTTTCGGGAGGAGGACAGGGGGCCCAATGAGCAGTTCTTC.

This clonotype was counted many times. The chain couples TRBV20-1 to TRBJ1-1, with D possibly being TRBD1 (5 bases). The germline V and J ends were trimmed by 6 bases and 0 bases, with 20 bases remaining between them. Looked up from germline, CDR1 is DFQATT and CDR2 is SNEGSKA (reference sequence). The CDR3 runs 16 residues. The CDR3 here is CSARGLPEGMNTEAFF. CDR3 coding DNA: TGCAGTGCCCGGGGACTTCCGGAAGGGATGAACACTGAAGCTTTCTTT.

The sample holds a few counts of this clonotype. The J gene is TRBJ2-7, the V gene TRBV20-1; the match to TRBD2 covers 13 bases. CDR1 is DFQATT, CDR2 SNEGSKA, per germline (reference sequence). This CDR3 region has 17 residues. Losses at the gene ends were 6 bases for V and 5 bases for J; bases not matched to a gene: 16. CDR3 loop: CSAQGGTSGVQGDEQYF. In DNA, the CDR3 is TGCAGTGCCCAAGGAGGGACTAGCGGGGTGCAGGGGGACGAGCAGTACTTC.

This clonotype was seen at least ten times. The chain carries TRBV5-1 and TRBJ2-5; tentative D call: TRBD1 (6 bases). Per the germline V gene, CDR1 is SGHRS and CDR2 is YFSETQ. The germline V and J ends were trimmed by 6 bases and 3 bases, with 12 bases remaining between them. CDR3 size: 13 residues. CDR3 in DNA: TGCGCCAGCATAGGGGACACAAAAGAGACCCAGTACTTC. This codes for CASIGDTKETQYF.